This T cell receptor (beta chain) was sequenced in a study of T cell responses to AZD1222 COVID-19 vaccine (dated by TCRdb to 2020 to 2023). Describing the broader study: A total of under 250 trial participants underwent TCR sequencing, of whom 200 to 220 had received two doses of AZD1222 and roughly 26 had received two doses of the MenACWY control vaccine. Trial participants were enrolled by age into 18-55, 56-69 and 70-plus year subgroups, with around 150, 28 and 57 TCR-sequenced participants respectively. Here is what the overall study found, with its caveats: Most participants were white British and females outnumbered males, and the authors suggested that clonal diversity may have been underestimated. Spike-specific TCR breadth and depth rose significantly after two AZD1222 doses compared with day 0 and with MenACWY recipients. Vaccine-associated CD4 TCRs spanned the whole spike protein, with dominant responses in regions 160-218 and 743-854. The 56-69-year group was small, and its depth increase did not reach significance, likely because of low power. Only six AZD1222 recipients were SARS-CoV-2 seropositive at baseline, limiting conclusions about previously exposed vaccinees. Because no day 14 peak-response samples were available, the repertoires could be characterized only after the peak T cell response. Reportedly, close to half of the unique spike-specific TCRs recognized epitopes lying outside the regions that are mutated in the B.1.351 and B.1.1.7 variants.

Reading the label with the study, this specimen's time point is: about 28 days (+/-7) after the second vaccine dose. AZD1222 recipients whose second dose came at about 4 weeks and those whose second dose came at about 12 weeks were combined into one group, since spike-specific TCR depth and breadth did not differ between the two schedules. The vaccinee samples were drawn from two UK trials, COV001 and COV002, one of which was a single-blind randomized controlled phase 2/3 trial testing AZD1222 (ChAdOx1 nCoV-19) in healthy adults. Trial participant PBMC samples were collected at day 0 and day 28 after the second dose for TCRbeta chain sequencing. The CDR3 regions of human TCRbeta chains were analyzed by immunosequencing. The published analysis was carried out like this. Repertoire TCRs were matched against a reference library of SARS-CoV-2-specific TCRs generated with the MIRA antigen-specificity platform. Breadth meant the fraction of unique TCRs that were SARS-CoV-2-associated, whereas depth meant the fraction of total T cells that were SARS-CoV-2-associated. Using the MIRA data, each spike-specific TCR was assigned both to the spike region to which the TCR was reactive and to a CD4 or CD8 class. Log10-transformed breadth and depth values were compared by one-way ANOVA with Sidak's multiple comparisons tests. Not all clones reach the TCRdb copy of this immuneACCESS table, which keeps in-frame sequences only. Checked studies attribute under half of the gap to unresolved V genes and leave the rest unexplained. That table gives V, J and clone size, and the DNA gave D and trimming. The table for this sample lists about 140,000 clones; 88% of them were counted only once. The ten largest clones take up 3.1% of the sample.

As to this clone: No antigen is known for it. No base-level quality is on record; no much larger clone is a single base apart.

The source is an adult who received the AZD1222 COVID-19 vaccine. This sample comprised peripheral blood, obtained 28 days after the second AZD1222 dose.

The CDR3 corresponds to CATTSGNQPQHF. The sequence in DNA is TGTGCCACCACCTCTGGCAATCAGCCCCAGCATTTT. The sequence is built from TRBV24-1 and TRBJ1-5; the D gene is not confidently resolved. The cysteine opens and the phenylalanine closes a CDR3 of 12 amino acids. The sequence is cut down to CDR3 DNA, 36 bases in frame from base 1. The V and J ends are trimmed by 8 bases and 2 bases, leaving 6 bases between them. Per the germline V gene, KGHDR is the CDR1 and SFDVKD is the CDR2.